This is a list of T cell receptor beta chains from one sample in a study of T cell repertoires in cytomegalovirus infection. Each CDR3 protein is one row after TCRdb ran MiXCR on the reads. The top ten clones hold about 4.6% of a sample with 150,000 to 200,000 distinct CDR3 sequences, 9.5% of them seen once. Source material: PBMCs. Receptor source: a human donor in good health (CMV status not recorded). Some clones in this sample may be carry-over from other donors' samples. The CDR3 runs from the conserved cysteine through the conserved F or W. Fields, in order: clone size, CDR3 length, D gene, J gene, V gene, CDR3 protein, CDR3 DNA. The D gene is left open where the match is weak. Not all rows give a size; the values are once, few, many and, for expanded clones, a class.

clone_size: -
cdr3_length: 12
d_call: -
j_call: TRBJ1-5
v_call: TRBV15
cdr3_aa: CATSRTGDTQHF
cdr3_nt: TGTGCCACCAGCAGAACCGGGGACACACAGCATTTT

clone_size: many
cdr3_length: 12
d_call: -
j_call: TRBJ1-1
v_call: TRBV7-9
cdr3_aa: CASGGDSTEAFF
cdr3_nt: TGTGCCAGCGGGGGGGATAGCACTGAAGCTTTCTTT

clone_size: few
cdr3_length: 16
d_call: -
j_call: TRBJ2-5
v_call: TRBV2
cdr3_aa: CASSPMGPGRGETQYF
cdr3_nt: TGTGCCAGCAGTCCGATGGGGCCAGGACGGGGAGAGACCCAGTACTTC

clone_size: -
cdr3_length: 14
d_call: TRBD2
j_call: TRBJ2-3
v_call: TRBV19
cdr3_aa: CATREAGSTDTQYF
cdr3_nt: TGTGCCACGCGGGAGGCAGGCAGCACAGATACGCAGTATTTT

clone_size: -
cdr3_length: 14
d_call: TRBD2
j_call: TRBJ2-3
v_call: TRBV29-1
cdr3_aa: CSAGGTKLTDTQYF
cdr3_nt: TGCAGCGCAGGAGGGACTAAACTCACAGATACGCAGTATTTT

clone_size: many
cdr3_length: 13
d_call: -
j_call: TRBJ2-7
v_call: TRBV6-1
cdr3_aa: CASRGLSSYEQYF
cdr3_nt: TGTGCCAGCAGAGGACTATCTTCCTACGAGCAGTACTTC

clone_size: -
cdr3_length: 11
d_call: -
j_call: TRBJ2-3
v_call: TRBV29-1
cdr3_aa: CSVPWPDTQYF
cdr3_nt: TGCAGCGTCCCCTGGCCCGATACGCAGTATTTT

clone_size: many
cdr3_length: 16
d_call: TRBD2
j_call: TRBJ2-4
v_call: TRBV7-2
cdr3_aa: CASSSSGTVAKNIQYF
cdr3_nt: TGTGCCAGCAGCTCTAGCGGGACGGTAGCCAAAAACATTCAGTACTTC

clone_size: many
cdr3_length: 14
d_call: -
j_call: TRBJ1-3
v_call: TRBV11-2
cdr3_aa: CASSLSGVGNTIYF
cdr3_nt: TGTGCCAGCAGCTTAAGTGGGGTCGGAAACACCATATATTTT

clone_size: many
cdr3_length: 13
d_call: -
j_call: TRBJ1-2
v_call: TRBV7-2
cdr3_aa: CASSLGIRDGYTF
cdr3_nt: TGTGCCAGCAGCTTGGGGATCCGAGATGGCTACACCTTC

clone_size: many
cdr3_length: 15
d_call: -
j_call: TRBJ1-1
v_call: TRBV12-3/TRBV12-4
cdr3_aa: CASSFNTPGGTEAFF
cdr3_nt: TGTGCCAGCAGTTTTAATACTCCTGGGGGGACTGAAGCTTTCTTT

clone_size: -
cdr3_length: 14
d_call: -
j_call: TRBJ2-7
v_call: TRBV5-5
cdr3_aa: CASSRGDKDYEQYF
cdr3_nt: TGTGCCAGCAGCCGAGGGGACAAAGACTACGAGCAGTACTTC

clone_size: few
cdr3_length: 11
d_call: -
j_call: TRBJ2-1
v_call: TRBV27
cdr3_aa: CASSSTRRMFF
cdr3_nt: TGTGCCAGCAGTTCGACTAGACGGATGTTCTTC

clone_size: many
cdr3_length: 14
d_call: -
j_call: TRBJ2-3
v_call: TRBV7-2
cdr3_aa: CASSFGQYTDTQYF
cdr3_nt: TGTGCCAGCAGCTTCGGCCAATACACAGATACGCAGTATTTT

clone_size: few
cdr3_length: 16
d_call: TRBD1
j_call: TRBJ2-1
v_call: TRBV5-6
cdr3_aa: CASSSIQGASYNEQFF
cdr3_nt: TGTGCCAGCAGCTCCATTCAGGGGGCCTCCTACAATGAGCAGTTCTTC

clone_size: many
cdr3_length: 14
d_call: -
j_call: TRBJ1-1
v_call: TRBV19
cdr3_aa: CASSIVGWGTEAFF
cdr3_nt: TGTGCCAGTAGTATAGTGGGATGGGGGACTGAAGCTTTCTTT

clone_size: few
cdr3_length: 13
d_call: -
j_call: TRBJ2-5
v_call: TRBV28
cdr3_aa: CASSWGAGETQYF
cdr3_nt: TGTGCCAGCAGTTGGGGGGCCGGAGAGACCCAGTACTTC

clone_size: few
cdr3_length: 16
d_call: TRBD1
j_call: TRBJ2-7
v_call: TRBV27
cdr3_aa: CASRGLVGTGSYEQYF
cdr3_nt: TGTGCCAGCAGGGGGCTAGTAGGGACAGGGTCCTACGAGCAGTACTTC

clone_size: -
cdr3_length: 14
d_call: -
j_call: TRBJ2-2
v_call: TRBV28
cdr3_aa: CASSPLGDTGELFF
cdr3_nt: TGTGCCAGCAGTCCCCTCGGGGACACCGGGGAGCTGTTTTTT

clone_size: many
cdr3_length: 16
d_call: -
j_call: TRBJ1-5
v_call: TRBV7-2
cdr3_aa: CASSQNRGSDNQPQHF
cdr3_nt: TGTGCCAGCAGTCAAAATAGGGGCTCGGACAATCAGCCCCAGCATTTT

clone_size: few
cdr3_length: 14
d_call: TRBD2
j_call: TRBJ2-2
v_call: TRBV20-1
cdr3_aa: CSARGLAGTGELFF
cdr3_nt: TGCAGTGCTAGGGGACTAGCGGGGACCGGGGAGCTGTTTTTT

clone_size: -
cdr3_length: 13
d_call: -
j_call: TRBJ1-2
v_call: TRBV28
cdr3_aa: CASSLELYYGYTF
cdr3_nt: TGTGCCAGCAGTTTAGAGCTATATTATGGCTACACCTTC

clone_size: -
cdr3_length: 13
d_call: -
j_call: TRBJ1-6
v_call: TRBV5-4
cdr3_aa: CASSRNRNSPLHF
cdr3_nt: TGTGCCAGCAGCCGAAACAGGAATTCACCCCTCCACTTT

clone_size: many
cdr3_length: 16
d_call: -
j_call: TRBJ1-1
v_call: TRBV19
cdr3_aa: CASSDTFRLVNTEAFF
cdr3_nt: TGTGCCAGTAGTGATACGTTTCGTCTGGTGAACACTGAAGCTTTCTTT

clone_size: -
cdr3_length: 11
d_call: -
j_call: TRBJ2-1
v_call: TRBV2
cdr3_aa: CASSEVSEQFF
cdr3_nt: TGTGCCAGCAGTGAAGTCTCCGAGCAGTTCTTC

clone_size: many
cdr3_length: 12
d_call: -
j_call: TRBJ1-2
v_call: TRBV12-3/TRBV12-4
cdr3_aa: CASTLGGYGYTF
cdr3_nt: TGTGCCAGCACCCTTGGGGGGTATGGCTACACCTTC

clone_size: -
cdr3_length: 14
d_call: -
j_call: TRBJ2-2
v_call: TRBV7-8
cdr3_aa: CASSSAQGSGELFF
cdr3_nt: TGTGCCAGCAGCTCAGCGCAAGGGTCCGGGGAGCTGTTTTTT

clone_size: -
cdr3_length: 13
d_call: TRBD1
j_call: TRBJ1-2
v_call: TRBV20-1
cdr3_aa: CSATTGIAYGYTF
cdr3_nt: TGCAGTGCTACGACAGGGATAGCCTATGGCTACACCTTC

clone_size: -
cdr3_length: 16
d_call: -
j_call: TRBJ2-3
v_call: TRBV12-3/TRBV12-4
cdr3_aa: CASSLNGGASTDTQYF
cdr3_nt: TGTGCCAGCAGTTTGAACGGAGGCGCGAGCACAGATACGCAGTATTTT

clone_size: -
cdr3_length: 13
d_call: TRBD1
j_call: TRBJ2-5
v_call: TRBV29-1
cdr3_aa: CSGAGTGQETQYF
cdr3_nt: TGCAGCGGCGCCGGGACAGGCCAAGAGACCCAGTACTTC

clone_size: many
cdr3_length: 16
d_call: -
j_call: TRBJ2-1
v_call: TRBV6-5
cdr3_aa: CASSYSMARASNEQFF
cdr3_nt: TGTGCCAGCAGTTACTCGATGGCGAGAGCGTCAAATGAGCAGTTCTTC

clone_size: many
cdr3_length: 16
d_call: TRBD2
j_call: TRBJ2-1
v_call: TRBV25-1
cdr3_aa: CASSEDRGSFRNEQFF
cdr3_nt: TGTGCCAGCAGTGAAGATCGCGGGAGTTTTAGGAATGAGCAGTTCTTC

clone_size: -
cdr3_length: 13
d_call: -
j_call: TRBJ1-4
v_call: TRBV12-3/TRBV12-4
cdr3_aa: CASSFKANEKLFF
cdr3_nt: TGTGCCAGCAGTTTTAAGGCTAATGAAAAACTGTTTTTT

clone_size: -
cdr3_length: 12
d_call: -
j_call: TRBJ1-6
v_call: TRBV7-9
cdr3_aa: CASSWTESPLHF
cdr3_nt: TGTGCCAGCAGCTGGACAGAATCACCCCTCCACTTT

clone_size: many
cdr3_length: 17
d_call: -
j_call: TRBJ1-2
v_call: TRBV5-5
cdr3_aa: CASSLSASGGYNYGYTF
cdr3_nt: TGTGCCAGCAGCTTGAGTGCGTCCGGGGGTTACAACTATGGCTACACCTTC

clone_size: many
cdr3_length: 12
d_call: TRBD2
j_call: TRBJ2-3
v_call: TRBV6-2/TRBV6-3
cdr3_aa: CASSWTSGAQYF
cdr3_nt: TGTGCCAGCAGTTGGACTAGCGGCGCGCAGTATTTT

clone_size: many
cdr3_length: 15
d_call: -
j_call: TRBJ2-7
v_call: TRBV11-2
cdr3_aa: CASSSDPTSVYEQYF
cdr3_nt: TGTGCCAGCAGCTCGGACCCAACATCAGTTTACGAGCAGTACTTC

clone_size: few
cdr3_length: 15
d_call: -
j_call: TRBJ1-1
v_call: TRBV14
cdr3_aa: CASSQILGTNTEAFF
cdr3_nt: TGTGCCAGCAGCCAAATTCTGGGGACGAACACTGAAGCTTTCTTT

clone_size: many
cdr3_length: 17
d_call: TRBD2
j_call: TRBJ2-5
v_call: TRBV14
cdr3_aa: CASSQDRWRELMETQYF
cdr3_nt: TGTGCCAGCAGCCAAGATCGGTGGCGGGAGCTAATGGAGACCCAGTACTTC

clone_size: -
cdr3_length: 15
d_call: -
j_call: TRBJ2-5
v_call: TRBV27
cdr3_aa: CASSPLQGAGETQYF
cdr3_nt: TGTGCCAGCAGTCCACTTCAAGGGGCGGGAGAGACCCAGTACTTC

clone_size: many
cdr3_length: 13
d_call: -
j_call: TRBJ2-5
v_call: TRBV7-2
cdr3_aa: CASSFGYAETQYF
cdr3_nt: TGTGCCAGCAGCTTCGGCTATGCAGAGACCCAGTACTTC

clone_size: -
cdr3_length: 15
d_call: TRBD1
j_call: TRBJ2-1
v_call: TRBV6-4
cdr3_aa: CASSQGQGPYNEQFF
cdr3_nt: TGTGCCAGCAGTCAGGGACAGGGGCCTTACAATGAGCAGTTCTTC

clone_size: -
cdr3_length: 16
d_call: -
j_call: TRBJ1-1
v_call: TRBV6-2/TRBV6-3
cdr3_aa: CASTEALGGRNTEAFF
cdr3_nt: TGTGCCAGCACCGAAGCCCTCGGGGGGCGCAACACTGAAGCTTTCTTT

clone_size: many
cdr3_length: 17
d_call: TRBD2
j_call: TRBJ2-1
v_call: TRBV7-2
cdr3_aa: CASSLRLTSGRMNEQFF
cdr3_nt: TGTGCCAGCAGCTTACGATTGACTAGCGGGAGAATGAATGAGCAGTTCTTC

clone_size: many
cdr3_length: 17
d_call: -
j_call: TRBJ2-7
v_call: TRBV5-6
cdr3_aa: CASSAGVRGVEGYEQYF
cdr3_nt: TGTGCCAGCAGCGCCGGAGTTAGGGGAGTGGAAGGCTACGAGCAGTACTTC

clone_size: -
cdr3_length: 13
d_call: -
j_call: TRBJ2-2
v_call: TRBV6-5
cdr3_aa: CASSRTEFGELFF
cdr3_nt: TGTGCCAGCAGTCGGACGGAGTTCGGGGAGCTGTTTTTT

clone_size: many
cdr3_length: 16
d_call: TRBD2
j_call: TRBJ2-1
v_call: TRBV7-2
cdr3_aa: CASSLALAGGLNEQFF
cdr3_nt: TGTGCCAGCAGCTTAGCGCTAGCGGGAGGGTTAAATGAGCAGTTCTTC

clone_size: many
cdr3_length: 17
d_call: TRBD1
j_call: TRBJ1-2
v_call: TRBV6-6
cdr3_aa: CASSYHWDRHTNYGYTF
cdr3_nt: TGTGCCAGCAGTTACCACTGGGACAGACATACTAACTATGGCTACACCTTC

clone_size: -
cdr3_length: 16
d_call: TRBD1
j_call: TRBJ2-7
v_call: TRBV11-2
cdr3_aa: CASSLAPTGGAYEQYF
cdr3_nt: TGTGCCAGCAGCTTAGCGCCGACAGGGGGAGCCTACGAGCAGTACTTC

clone_size: few
cdr3_length: 14
d_call: -
j_call: TRBJ1-2
v_call: TRBV2
cdr3_aa: CASSEWLSMGGYTF
cdr3_nt: TGTGCCAGCAGTGAATGGCTTAGTATGGGTGGCTACACCTTC

clone_size: many
cdr3_length: 16
d_call: -
j_call: TRBJ1-3
v_call: TRBV7-2
cdr3_aa: CASSPWRTASGNTIYF
cdr3_nt: TGTGCCAGCAGCCCCTGGCGTACAGCCTCTGGAAACACCATATATTTT

clone_size: many
cdr3_length: 17
d_call: -
j_call: TRBJ2-6
v_call: TRBV6-6
cdr3_aa: CASSSPTGSSGANVLTF
cdr3_nt: TGTGCCAGCAGTTCACCTACAGGATCCTCTGGGGCCAACGTCCTGACTTTC